This T cell receptor (beta chain) was captured in a study of beta chain features in type 1 diabetes. Whole-study findings and limits: Insertions at VDJ junctions were less frequent in type 1 diabetes patients. These patients also deleted more nucleotides at the same junctions.

This CDR3 is built from 13 residues. V dropped 4 bases and J dropped 7 bases, with 14 bases sitting between them. From germline, CDR1 is SGHDT and CDR2 YYEEEE. This clone was detected ten times or more. Its cognate antigen is unknown. Isolated RNA was reverse transcribed in full, so expressed TCRB transcripts were sequenced. Measured with immunoSEQ multiplex PCR; TCRdb has only the in-frame clones, and not every one. The data contain fewer than 400,000 clones, around 8% of them seen just once; the ten biggest clones take up less than 0.45%. This TCR was recovered from a woman younger than 35 in good health. Sequencing was performed on central memory CD4+ T cells from blood. V and J are TRBV5-6 and TRBJ1-2, with D unclear. The CDR3 sequence is CASSGSGAPGYTF. In DNA, the CDR3 is TGTGCCAGCAGCGGGAGCGGCGCTCCTGGCTACACCTTC.